This T cell receptor beta chain was sequenced in a study of T cells in Graves' hyperthyroidism and ophthalmopathy. Study findings and constraints: Expanded thyroid clonotypes (above 0.001) were mostly also found in blood.

The source material, RNA transcripts, was used to amplify TCR beta CDR3 regions. HTBI primers were employed in a first-round RT-PCR of the TCR CDR3. TCRdb redid the calling of the multiplex PCR reads with MiXCR, one entry per CDR3 protein. The table shows 480,000 or so distinct CDR3 sequences, with roughly 45% occurring only once. Details on this clonotype: The antigen is undetermined.

Exclusion of a patient resulted from uncontrolled infection, other autoimmune disease, pregnancy or lactation. Germline trimming cut 10 bases from V and 1 base from J; bases unmatched to any gene: 12. The length of the CDR3 is 18 residues. Germline-derived CDR1 and CDR2 are ENHRY and SYGVKD. This rearrangement joins TRBV10-3 to TRBJ2-6, with 11 bases that match TRBD1. This receptor was obtained from an adult woman with Graves' disease, either hyperthyroidism or ophthalmopathy (not recorded which). Material: peripheral blood or thyroid tissue (not recorded which). The CDR3 DNA sequence: TGTGCCACCTCGGACGGGGGACAGGGGGTTTCTGGGGCCAACGTCCTGACTTTC. Translation gives CATSDGGQGVSGANVLTF.